The sequence of this T cell receptor (beta chain) was determined in a study of T cells in localized non-small cell lung cancer. Sequencing used immunoSEQ multiplex PCR; TCRdb keeps in-frame clones, though not all of them. Of thousands of clones listed, roughly 25% were seen once; the top ten hold just under 6.5%. CDR3 length: 15 residues. The ends lost 3 bases at V and 5 bases at J; junction bases unmatched: 9. Per the germline V gene, CDR1 is SQVTM and CDR2 is ANQGSEA. The source was lung tumor tissue, collected before any cancer treatment. V usage is TRBV29-1 and J usage is TRBJ2-5, with TRBD2 matching 10 bases. The TCR was taken from a woman aged 40-75 years with stage III lung adenocarcinoma. CDR3 protein: CSVEMGAGGSETQYF. CDR3 nucleotides: TGCAGCGTTGAGATGGGAGCGGGAGGGTCGGAGACCCAGTACTTC.